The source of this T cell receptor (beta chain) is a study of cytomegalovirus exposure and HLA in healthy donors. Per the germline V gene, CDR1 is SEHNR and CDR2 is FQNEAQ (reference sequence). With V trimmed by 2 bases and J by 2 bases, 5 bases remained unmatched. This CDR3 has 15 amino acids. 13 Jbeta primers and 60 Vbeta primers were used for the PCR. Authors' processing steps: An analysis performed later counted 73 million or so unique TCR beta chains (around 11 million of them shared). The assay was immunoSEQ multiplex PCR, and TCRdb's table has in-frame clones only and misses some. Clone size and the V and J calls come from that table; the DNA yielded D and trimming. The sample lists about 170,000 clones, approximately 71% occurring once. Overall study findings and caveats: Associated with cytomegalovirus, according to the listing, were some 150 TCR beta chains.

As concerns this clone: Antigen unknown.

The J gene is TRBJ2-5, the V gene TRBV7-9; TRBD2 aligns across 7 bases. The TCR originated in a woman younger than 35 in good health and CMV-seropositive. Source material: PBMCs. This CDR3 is CASSLQAGPQETQYF. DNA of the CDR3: TGTGCCAGCAGCTTACAAGCGGGGCCACAAGAGACCCAGTACTTC.